The rows below give T cell receptor beta chains drawn from one sample of a study of cytomegalovirus exposure and HLA in healthy donors. Data came from immunoSEQ multiplex PCR; TCRdb stores just in-frame clones and leaves some out. The sample consists of about 170,000 clones, 65% to 85% of them appearing once. The sequencing input was PBMCs. These receptors were obtained from a man aged 35-49 years in good health and CMV-seropositive. Each CDR3 is given with its conserved first and last residue.

j_call	v_call	cdr3_aa
TRBJ2-1	TRBV11-2	CASSLDRQVSGSEQFF
TRBJ2-7	TRBV4-1	CASSQEEWREQYF
TRBJ2-1	TRBV4-3	CASSEGTWDEQFF
TRBJ1-3	TRBV6-5	CASSPQGTGNTIYF
TRBJ1-3	TRBV4-1	CASSQDWGTVLSGNTIYF
TRBJ2-1	TRBV9	CASSVTKGQYNEQFF
TRBJ1-4	TRBV7-8	CASSPRPGIHDEKLFF
TRBJ1-5	TRBV6-1	CASSESGPSNQPQHF
TRBJ2-7	TRBV7-2	CASRGGSGLSYEQYF
TRBJ2-2	TRBV7-9	CASTGDRGATGELFF
TRBJ1-5	TRBV4-2	CASSQRGQSSNQPQHF
TRBJ1-6	TRBV4-1	CASSLTGLDSPLHF
TRBJ2-2	TRBV2	CASSEQGPTGELFF
TRBJ1-5	TRBV7-9	CASSLGTEQRPQHF
TRBJ2-3	TRBV18	CASSPPSKSTDTQYF
TRBJ2-1	TRBV11-2	CASSLITGVPNEQFF
TRBJ2-3	TRBV29-1	CSVAGTSGVAQYF